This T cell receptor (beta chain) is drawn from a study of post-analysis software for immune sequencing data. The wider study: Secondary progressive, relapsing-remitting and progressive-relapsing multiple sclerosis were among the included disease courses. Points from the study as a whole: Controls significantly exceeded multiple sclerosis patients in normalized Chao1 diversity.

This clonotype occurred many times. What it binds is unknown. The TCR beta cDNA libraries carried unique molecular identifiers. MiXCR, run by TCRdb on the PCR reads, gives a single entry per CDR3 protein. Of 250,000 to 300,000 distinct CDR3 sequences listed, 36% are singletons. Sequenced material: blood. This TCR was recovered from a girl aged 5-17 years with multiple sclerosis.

CDR3 in amino acids: CASSQARGGEQYF. For the CDR3, the DNA is TGCGCCAGCAGCCAAGCGCGGGGGGGGGAGCAGTACTTC. J is TRBJ2-7 and V is TRBV4-1; 9 nucleotides match TRBD2. Germline loops: CDR1 MGHRA, CDR2 YSYEKL. The trim removed 1 base at V and 7 bases at J, leaving 2 bases unmatched. There are 13 residues in the CDR3.